The clone carrying this T cell receptor (beta chain) was counted only a few times. Antigen unknown. The data belong to a study of early T cells in non-severe SARS-CoV-2 infection. Across the whole study: Whole-blood bulk RNA, unsorted, was sequenced, and chains were unpaired. Whole-study findings and limits: Anti-spike CD8 responses were favored in VDJdb matching, and private and CD4 specificities were missed.

CDR3 length: 15 amino acids. With V trimmed by 6 bases and J by 3 bases, 8 bases remained unmatched. Germline V gives CDR1 MNHEY, CDR2 SVGAGI. Individual cDNA molecules each received unique molecular identifiers attached to them. TCRdb reprocessed the 5' RACE reads with MiXCR, giving one entry per CDR3 protein. The sample carries about 81,000 distinct CDR3 sequences, 5.5% to 7.5% recorded once. The receptor's source is an adult who was a healthcare worker with PCR-confirmed SARS-CoV-2 infection or an uninfected control (not recorded which). This chain joins TRBV6-5 and TRBJ2-1; 7 bases match TRBD1. Specimen: whole blood. In DNA form, the CDR3 reads TGTGCCAGCAGCCGGACCGGGACAGTCTACAATGAGCAGTTCTTC. It is translated as CASSRTGTVYNEQFF.